The next 5 T cell receptor beta chains were all read from a single sample in a study of OX40 agonist ivuxolimab in advanced cancers. The table came from immunoSEQ multiplex PCR; TCRdb's copy has only in-frame clones and leaves some out. The data contain under 70,000 clones, 87% of them seen just once; the ten biggest clones take up 2%. Specimen: CD4+ or CD8+ T cells sorted from blood, collected in a trial of the OX40 agonist ivuxolimab. These receptors were taken from an adult with an advanced solid tumor such as melanoma, head and neck, liver or kidney cancer.

This CDR3 is CASSLEGAGYTF. For the CDR3, the DNA is TGTGCCAGCAGCTTAGAGGGGGCAGGCTACACCTTC. This sequence joins TRBV5-4 and TRBJ1-2; TRBD1 aligns across 7 bases. Germline V gives CDR1 SGHNT, CDR2 YYREEE (reference sequence). Trimming cost V 2 bases and J 8 bases; bases outside gene matches: 3. CDR3 length: 12 residues.

This rearrangement joins TRBV28 to TRBJ2-2; maybe TRBD1 (5 bases). In germline, CDR1 is MDHEN, CDR2 SYDVKM. The CDR3 extends over 16 amino acids. V was trimmed by 10 bases and J by 0 bases, leaving 18 bases between them. The CDR3 is CATFNWGRANTGELFF. The DNA of the CDR3 is TGTGCCACCTTTAATTGGGGCAGGGCGAACACCGGGGAGCTGTTTTTT.

The chain employs TRBV7-9 and TRBJ1-2; a possible D gene is TRBD1 (5 bases). Trimming pared 5 bases from V and 0 bases from J, leaving 16 bases between. The CDR3 runs 16 residues. Germline CDR1 SEHNR, CDR2 FQNEAQ (reference sequence). CDR3 protein: CASSPLFVTANYGYTF. The CDR3 DNA reads TGTGCCAGCAGCCCGCTATTCGTGACAGCTAACTATGGCTACACCTTC.

J is TRBJ2-3 and V is TRBV7-2, with a weak D call TRBD2 (5 bases). The CDR3 has 13 residues. Trimming removed 6 bases from V and 0 bases from J, with 7 bases in between. Germline CDR1 reads SGHTA; CDR2 reads FQGNSA. The CDR3 protein is CASRRTSTDTQYF. DNA for the CDR3: TGTGCCAGCAGGAGGACTAGCACAGATACGCAGTATTTT.

V is TRBV18 and J is TRBJ1-5, with TRBD1 as a possible D gene (6 bases). The germline V gene encodes CDR1 KGHSH and CDR2 LQKENI. This CDR3 region has 16 residues. V lost 1 base and J 5 bases, leaving 15 bases between the germline ends. This CDR3 reads CASSPQQGVSDQPQHF. The CDR3 nucleotides read TGTGCCAGCTCACCACAACAGGGAGTGAGCGATCAGCCCCAGCATTTT.